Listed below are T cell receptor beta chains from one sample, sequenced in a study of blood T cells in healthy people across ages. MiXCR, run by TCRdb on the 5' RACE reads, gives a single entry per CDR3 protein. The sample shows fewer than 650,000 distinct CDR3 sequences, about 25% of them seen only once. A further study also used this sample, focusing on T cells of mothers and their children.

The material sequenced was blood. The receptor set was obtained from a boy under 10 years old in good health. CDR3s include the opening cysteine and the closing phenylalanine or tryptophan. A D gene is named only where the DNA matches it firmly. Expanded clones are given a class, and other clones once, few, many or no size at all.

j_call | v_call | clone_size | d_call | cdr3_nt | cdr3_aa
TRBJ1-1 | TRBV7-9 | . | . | TGTGCCAGCAGCTTAAGAGTTATGCGACAGCCGAACACTGAAGCTTTCTTT | CASSLRVMRQPNTEAFF
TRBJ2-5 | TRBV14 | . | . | TGTGCCAGCAGCCAAGTGGGGGTGGAGACCCAGTACTTC | CASSQVGVETQYF
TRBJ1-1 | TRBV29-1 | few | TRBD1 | TGCAGCGTGCCCGCAGGGGGCGCAAGGACTGAAGCTTTCTTT | CSVPAGGARTEAFF
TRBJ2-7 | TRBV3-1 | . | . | TGTGCCAGCAGCCAAGACAGGGCCGGGGGTTCCTACGAGCAGTACTTC | CASSQDRAGGSYEQYF
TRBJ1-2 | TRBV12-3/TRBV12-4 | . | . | TGTGCCAGCAGTTTGGCGGGGGGCCGGGGCTACACCTTC | CASSLAGGRGYTF
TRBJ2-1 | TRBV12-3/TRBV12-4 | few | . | TGTGCCAGCAGTTTAGCGGCGGGTAGCGCGGGTGAGCAGTTCTTC | CASSLAAGSAGEQFF
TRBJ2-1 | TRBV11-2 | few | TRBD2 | TGTGCCAGCAGCTTTGCGAGCGGGAGTTACAATGAGCAGTTCTTC | CASSFASGSYNEQFF
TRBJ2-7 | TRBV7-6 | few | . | TGTGCCAGCAGTACAGACCCACGTTACGAGCAGTACTTC | CASSTDPRYEQYF
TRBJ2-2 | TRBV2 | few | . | TGTGCCAGCAGAAGTCCACGGCGGCGGGATACGAACACCGGGGAGCTGTTTTTT | CASRSPRRRDTNTGELFF
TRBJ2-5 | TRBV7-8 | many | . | TGTGCCAGCAGCTTAACCCTGGGAATTAGGAGGTCAGAGACCCAGTACTTC | CASSLTLGIRRSETQYF
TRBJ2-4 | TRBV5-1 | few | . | TGCGCCAGCAGCCCTGATGGTGGCCAAAACATTCAGTACTTC | CASSPDGGQNIQYF
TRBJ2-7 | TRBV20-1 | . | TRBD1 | TGCAGTGCTAGGGCCGGGACAGGGGGCGGTCGTTTGGAGCAGTACTTC | CSARAGTGGGRLEQYF
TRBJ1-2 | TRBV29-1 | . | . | TGCAGCGTTGAAGAAGTGCTGGGGGGCTACACCTTC | CSVEEVLGGYTF
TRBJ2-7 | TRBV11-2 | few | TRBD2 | TGTGCCAGCAGCAGTAGCGGGAAAAGCTACGAGCAGTACTTC | CASSSSGKSYEQYF
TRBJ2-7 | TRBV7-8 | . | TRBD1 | TGTGCCAGCAGCCTCCGGGACAGGGGACTTTTACCTTACGAGCAGTACTTC | CASSLRDRGLLPYEQYF
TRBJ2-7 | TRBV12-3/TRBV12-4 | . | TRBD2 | TGTGCCAGCAGCCAGAGCGGGGGGGCCAACGAGCAGTACTTC | CASSQSGGANEQYF
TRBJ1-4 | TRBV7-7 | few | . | TGTGCCAGCAGCCGAATCGATGGGGAAAAACTGTTTTTT | CASSRIDGEKLFF
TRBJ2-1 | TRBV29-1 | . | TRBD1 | TGCAGCGTTGAGGGGACAGAGTCCCACAATGAGCAGTTCTTC | CSVEGTESHNEQFF
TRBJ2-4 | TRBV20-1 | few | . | TGCAGTGCTAGTGGGGGGGCTGGGGCCAAAAACATTCAGTACTTC | CSASGGAGAKNIQYF
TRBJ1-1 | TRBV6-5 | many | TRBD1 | TGTGCCAGCAGTTACTTAGGGGGCGAGGGCTGTAATTTT | CASSYLGGEGCNF
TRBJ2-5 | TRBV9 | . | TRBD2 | TGTGCCAGCAGCGTAGCTTTGGCACTAGCGGGAGAGACCCAGTACTTC | CASSVALALAGETQYF
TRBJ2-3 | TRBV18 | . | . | TGTGCCAGCTCAGTGGTGGGACCCACTAGCACAGATACGCAGTATTTT | CASSVVGPTSTDTQYF
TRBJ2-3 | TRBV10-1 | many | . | TGCGCCAGCAGTCCCCGTAGAACAGATACGCAGTATTTT | CASSPRRTDTQYF
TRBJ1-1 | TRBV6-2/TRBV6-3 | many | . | TGTGCCAGCAGTCAGGGGACAATCACTGAAGCTTTCTTT | CASSQGTITEAFF
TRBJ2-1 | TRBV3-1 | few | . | TGTGCCAGCAGCCAAGGCCTCCGCTCCTACAATGAGCAGTTCTTC | CASSQGLRSYNEQFF
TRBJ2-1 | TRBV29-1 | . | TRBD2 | TGCAGCGTGCGGTCTAGCGGGAGCTACAATGAGCAGTTCTTC | CSVRSSGSYNEQFF
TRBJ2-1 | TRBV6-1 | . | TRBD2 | TGTGCCAGCAGTGGGGGACTAGCGGGGGGGCCAGGAGATGAGCAGTTCTTC | CASSGGLAGGPGDEQFF
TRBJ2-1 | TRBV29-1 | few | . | TGCAGCGTTGAAAAAGGGGTAGGCGGTTACAATGAGCAGTTCTTC | CSVEKGVGGYNEQFF